These 10 T cell receptor beta chains were all obtained from the same sample, sequenced in a study of beta chain features in type 1 diabetes. Expressed TCRB transcripts were sequenced after all isolated RNA was converted to cDNA. Sequencing used immunoSEQ multiplex PCR; TCRdb keeps in-frame clones, though not all of them. This table has about 150,000 clones, over 8.5% appearing once. The specimen was central memory CD4+ T cells from blood. These receptors were obtained from a man younger than 30 in good health.

This clone was detected many times. The chain employs TRBV7-3 and TRBJ1-6, with no clear D. This CDR3 is built from 15 residues. Looked up from germline, CDR1 is SGHTA and CDR2 is FQGTGA. Trimming left V 2 bases short and J 9 bases short, with 14 bases between. The CDR3 spells CASSLEGGRSSPLHF. In DNA form, the CDR3 reads TGTGCCAGCAGCTTAGAAGGCGGCAGGTCTTCACCCCTCCACTTT.

On this clone: A junction end diverges from the germline sequence, so it may reflect a read error. The chain carries TRBV5-1 and TRBJ2-1; a possible D gene is TRBD2 (5 bases). The germline gives CDR1 SGHRS, CDR2 YFSETQ. This CDR3 comprises 14 residues. In nucleotides, the CDR3 is TGCGCCAGCAGTTTGGACTTCTCCTACAATGAGCAGTTCTTC. Residues: CASSLDFSYNEQFF.

The genes are TRBV11-3 and TRBJ2-5; TRBD1 agrees at 7 bases. CDR1 is SGHNT, CDR2 YENEEA, per germline. The trim removed 5 bases at V and 1 base at J, leaving 4 bases unmatched. This CDR3 has 14 amino acids. The CDR3 sequence is CASSPRQGQETQYF. The CDR3 coding sequence is TGTGCCAGCAGCCCCCGACAGGGCCAAGAGACCCAGTACTTC. Complete variable domain (other parts from reference TRBV11-3 and TRBJ2-5): EAGVVQSPRYKIIEKKQPVAFWCNPISGHNTLYWYLQNLGQGPELLIRYENEEAVDDSQLPKDRFSAERLKGVDSTLKIQPAELGDSAVYLCASSPRQGQETQYFGPGTRLLVL.

In this sample, this clone turned up a few times. The J gene is TRBJ2-5, the V gene TRBV28; 7 bases are a match to TRBD2. The trim removed 1 base at V and 6 bases at J, leaving 5 bases unmatched. CDR3 length: 14 amino acids. The germline CDR1 and CDR2 sequences are MDHEN and SYDVKM. The CDR3 is CASSLSPGGKTQYF. CDR3 DNA sequence: TGTGCCAGCAGTTTATCTCCGGGGGGAAAGACCCAGTACTTC.

Only a few counts were recorded for this clone. This chain connects TRBV10-3 to TRBJ1-4; perhaps TRBD1 as D (5 bases). Germline V CDR1 and CDR2: ENHRY, SYGVKD. The CDR3 extends over 14 amino acids. Trimming removed 6 bases at V and 2 bases at J, with 10 bases between. CDR3: CAISGTATNEKLFF. CDR3 in DNA: TGTGCCATCAGCGGGACCGCTACTAATGAAAAACTGTTTTTT.

This clone was picked up many times. The chain has TRBV4-2 and TRBJ1-2; D gene uncertain. V was clipped by 0 bases and J by 7 bases, with 6 bases between them. The CDR3 runs to 12 residues. CDR1 and CDR2 (germline): LGHNA, YNFKEQ. CDR3 DNA: TGTGCCAGCAGCCAAGAAAATGGTGGCTACACCTTC. Its translation is CASSQENGGYTF.

The V call is TRBV10-3, the J call TRBJ2-2; 9 bases are shared with TRBD1. The length of the CDR3 is 15 residues. Germline CDR1 and CDR2: ENHRY and SYGVKD. J gave up 0 bases and V 6 bases, and 2 bases lay outside the gene matches. CDR3 DNA: TGTGCCATCAGCGGACAGGGGTCGAACACCGGGGAGCTGTTTTTT. Protein product: CAISGQGSNTGELFF.

J is TRBJ1-2 and V is TRBV7-8, with D unresolved. V gave up 1 base and J gave up 6 bases, with 6 bases separating them. CDR3 size: 12 residues. The germline V gene has CDR1 SGHVS and CDR2 FQNEAQ. The CDR3 protein is CASSLDMDGYTF. Here the CDR3 DNA reads TGTGCCAGCAGCTTAGACATGGATGGCTACACCTTC.

This clone was detected a few times. CDR3: CASTPGGLADNEQFF. The CDR3 DNA reads as TGTGCCAGCACCCCAGGTGGACTAGCGGACAATGAGCAGTTCTTC. This sequence joins TRBV5-6 and TRBJ2-1, with 10 bases lining up with TRBD2. V trimming: 6 bases; J trimming: 5 bases; junction bases outside the gene matches: 8. The germline CDR1 and CDR2 sequences are SGHDT and YYEEEE. The CDR3 contains 15 residues.

The chain has TRBV7-9 and TRBJ1-1; D gene ambiguous. Germline lookup yields CDR1 SEHNR and CDR2 FQNEAQ (reference sequence). The CDR3 spans 13 residues. V was clipped by 4 bases and J by 1 base, with 7 bases between them. The CDR3 is CASSSTWNTEAFF. The DNA for the CDR3 is TGTGCCAGCAGCTCGACGTGGAACACTGAAGCTTTCTTT.